One T cell receptor beta chain is described in this entry. The CDR3 has 11 residues. V gave up 8 bases and J gave up 6 bases, with 11 bases separating them. Germline loops: CDR1 MGHDK, CDR2 SYGVNS. The data were obtained in a study of blood T cell repertoires in COVID-19. As for the study in general: The origin of the acute and convalescent COVID-19 samples was the United States, Italy and Spain. From T cells, B-cell-depleted T cells, or PBMCs came the material, which was cDNA or gDNA.

Source study methods: Using reference gene primer amplification, nucleated cell counts were estimated. Clones were sequenced by immunoSEQ multiplex PCR, and TCRdb holds only the in-frame ones, with some missing. V and J calls and clone size follow that table, whereas D and trimming were derived from the DNA. The sample shows about 41,000 clones, more than 75% of them seen only once. This receptor was identified in a human donor in a cohort sampled during active COVID-19. The chain recombines TRBV25-1 with TRBJ2-7; no reliable D call. The sample consisted of peripheral blood. This CDR3 is CASGQGGEQYF. In nucleotides, the CDR3 is TGTGCCAGCGGCCAAGGCGGCGAGCAGTACTTC.